This TCR beta chain was retrieved from a study of T-cell reconstitution after alpha-beta-depleted transplantation in children. Unique molecular identifiers were built into the TCRbeta library. TCRdb redid the calling of the PCR reads with MiXCR, one entry per CDR3 protein. The data show around 420,000 distinct CDR3 sequences, about 16% seen once. The CDR3 is 16 residues long. In germline, CDR1 is KGHDR, CDR2 SFDVKD. Losses at the gene ends were 3 bases for V and 5 bases for J; bases not matched to a gene: 8. This chain connects TRBV24-1 to TRBJ2-1, with 8 positions matching TRBD1. The sequence came from a boy under three years old who had a stem cell transplant for Wiskott-Aldrich syndrome, so the T cells may come from the graft donor. The sequences come from PBMCs, mostly from graft donor cells, collected 360 days after TCRalphabeta/CD19-depleted stem cell transplant. The CDR3 spells CATSDPTGAVDNEQFF. DNA of the CDR3: TGTGCCACCAGTGATCCGACAGGGGCGGTCGACAATGAGCAGTTCTTC.